Listed below are T cell receptor beta chains from one sample, sequenced in a study of shared T cell receptors in the human thymus. Clones were read by immunoSEQ multiplex PCR, and TCRdb kept only the in-frame ones, dropping some. The table records some 660,000 clones, about 90% of them present only once. This sample was also put to use in a study of human thymus T cells.

Sequenced: thymocytes. These receptors were collected from a boy under two years old with a congenital heart defect. Each CDR3 is given with its conserved first and last residue. The D gene is left open where the match is weak. Size is omitted from some rows. Given values are once, few, many or a class for expanded clones.

v_gene: TRBV27
d_gene: NA
abundance: NA
j_gene: TRBJ2-7
CDR3nt: TGTGCCAGCAGGGCGGGGTCCCCCTACGAGCAGTACTTC
CDR3aa: CASRAGSPYEQYF

v_gene: TRBV4-1
d_gene: NA
abundance: NA
j_gene: TRBJ2-7
CDR3nt: TGCGCCAGCAGCCAAGATTGGGGCCGGGACTCCCAGTACTTC
CDR3aa: CASSQDWGRDSQYF

v_gene: TRBV7-3
d_gene: TRBD2
abundance: NA
j_gene: TRBJ2-3
CDR3nt: TGTGCCAGCAGCTCTCTAGCGGGGGGGCCCTCAGATACGCAGTATTTT
CDR3aa: CASSSLAGGPSDTQYF

v_gene: TRBV6-1
d_gene: TRBD2
abundance: NA
j_gene: TRBJ2-7
CDR3nt: TGTGCCAGCACTTTGGGGGGGGCCTACGAGCAGTACTTC
CDR3aa: CASTLGGAYEQYF

v_gene: TRBV7-2
d_gene: NA
abundance: few
j_gene: TRBJ1-3
CDR3nt: TGTGCCAGCAGCCGAGGCCCGGGACACCATTTCTCTGGAAACACCATATATTTT
CDR3aa: CASSRGPGHHFSGNTIYF

v_gene: TRBV14
d_gene: TRBD2
abundance: NA
j_gene: TRBJ2-1
CDR3nt: TGTGCCAGCAGCCCCAGGACTAGCGACCCTTCGCGGTCCTACAATGAGCAGTTCTTC
CDR3aa: CASSPRTSDPSRSYNEQFF

v_gene: TRBV27
d_gene: TRBD2
abundance: NA
j_gene: TRBJ2-3
CDR3nt: TGTGCCAGCAGTCCCTCGCCTAGCGGGAGTACAGATACGCAGTATTTT
CDR3aa: CASSPSPSGSTDTQYF

v_gene: TRBV28
d_gene: NA
abundance: few
j_gene: TRBJ1-1
CDR3nt: TGTGCCAGCCGTTGGACTCCGGGGTTGCGCGGGTTAGACACTGAAGCTTTCTTT
CDR3aa: CASRWTPGLRGLDTEAFF

v_gene: TRBV6-1
d_gene: NA
abundance: NA
j_gene: TRBJ1-1
CDR3nt: TGTGCCAGCAGACTACAGGGCTACACTGAAGCTTTCTTT
CDR3aa: CASRLQGYTEAFF

v_gene: TRBV28
d_gene: NA
abundance: NA
j_gene: TRBJ2-1
CDR3nt: TGTGCCAGCAGTACCCGACTAGACAATGAGCAGTTCTTC
CDR3aa: CASSTRLDNEQFF

v_gene: TRBV18
d_gene: NA
abundance: NA
j_gene: TRBJ2-1
CDR3nt: TGTGCCAGCTCACCACGGGCAGTCTTCGGGGGTGAGCAGTTCTTC
CDR3aa: CASSPRAVFGGEQFF

v_gene: TRBV14
d_gene: NA
abundance: NA
j_gene: TRBJ2-7
CDR3nt: TGTGCCAGCAGCCGGGGACACTCCTACGAGCAGTACTTC
CDR3aa: CASSRGHSYEQYF

v_gene: TRBV5-6
d_gene: TRBD1
abundance: NA
j_gene: TRBJ1-1
CDR3nt: TGTGCCAGCAGCACAGAAGGACAGGGACTTCTTAACACTGAAGCTTTCTTT
CDR3aa: CASSTEGQGLLNTEAFF

v_gene: TRBV5-1
d_gene: NA
abundance: few
j_gene: TRBJ1-4
CDR3nt: TGCGCCAGCAGCTTGTATGGCGGTAGCGGTGAAAAACTGTTTTTT
CDR3aa: CASSLYGGSGEKLFF

v_gene: TRBV6-4
d_gene: NA
abundance: NA
j_gene: TRBJ2-7
CDR3nt: TGTGCCAGCAGTGTCCAGGGGGGCTCCTACGAGCAGTACTTC
CDR3aa: CASSVQGGSYEQYF

v_gene: TRBV29-1
d_gene: NA
abundance: few
j_gene: TRBJ1-5
CDR3nt: TGCAGCGCCGGGGGAGAGGATCAGCCCCAGCATTTT
CDR3aa: CSAGGEDQPQHF

v_gene: TRBV28
d_gene: NA
abundance: NA
j_gene: TRBJ2-1
CDR3nt: TGTGCCAGCAGCGGGAGACTAAATGAGCAGTTCTTC
CDR3aa: CASSGRLNEQFF